This entry concerns a single T cell receptor (beta chain). The antigen remains unidentified. This sample was included in a study of circulating and synovial CD4+ cells in juvenile arthritis. Study-level findings and limits: Diversity here was lower than in bulk blood CD4 cells.

Germline V gene sequence: CDR1 LNHNV, CDR2 YYDKDF (reference sequence). Trimming cost V 0 bases and J 1 base; bases outside gene matches: 10. CDR3 length: 20 amino acids. Profiling relied on immunoSEQ multiplex PCR, and the TCRdb table lists in-frame clones only, not all of them. Found here are some 33,000 clones, approximately 94% of them singletons; the top ten hold around 0.7%. J is TRBJ1-6 and V is TRBV15; 9 nucleotides match TRBD1. The specimen sequenced was CD4+ T cells from blood. The receptor's source is a human donor with juvenile idiopathic arthritis. CDR3 protein: CATSRDRDRGSISYNSPLHF. For the CDR3, the DNA is TGTGCCACCAGCAGAGATCGCGACAGGGGGTCGATTTCCTATAATTCACCCCTCCACTTT. The whole variable domain, filled in from reference TRBV15 and TRBJ1-6, reads DAMVIQNPRYQVTQFGKPVTLSCSQTLNHNVMYWYQQKSSQAPKLLFHYYDKDFNNEADTPDNFQSRRPNTSFCFLDIRSPGLGDTAMYLCATSRDRDRGSISYNSPLHFGNGTRLTVT.